This T cell receptor beta chain appears in the sequencing data of a study of cytomegalovirus exposure and HLA in healthy donors (dated by TCRdb to the late 2010s). At the level of the whole study: An earlier analysis of roughly 570 of the donors reported under 300 Gb of sequence data and 90 million to 120 million unique TCR beta sequences obtained from 180 million or so T cells. The later analysis used no new phenotypic data to find candidate immune exposures, relying instead on TCR beta sequences and their occurrence across donors. Roughly 5 DR-DQ haplotypes were treated as single units for association and clustering because of strong linkage in the cohort. All discovery cohort repertoires had been generated using a single sequencing platform. Across 300 to 400 genotyped donors of the cohort, an average of roughly 250,000 unique TCR beta nucleotide sequences per donor were sequenced, and 15% to 20% of those sequences were non-productive. To predict cytomegalovirus infection status, the study combined high-throughput TCR immunosequencing, statistical association of individual TCRs with disease status, and machine learning. Donor age, sex, ethnicity and CMV serostatus were collected together with the repertoire data. The study was designed to test whether signatures of past pathogen exposure could be identified by cataloging public T cell receptors. An early release covering about 600 HLA-typed donors comprised roughly 300 gigabases of sequencing data and around 85 million unique TCR sequences. HLA typing covered class I and class II loci at four-digit resolution. In a later analysis, previously published TCR beta repertoires from 550 to 700 donors were re-analyzed and high-resolution HLA genotyping was added so that TCR occurrence patterns could be studied. Of the roughly 410 genotyped donors, roughly 80% were placed in the genetic ancestry cluster associated with self-reported Caucasian donors. A later genetic analysis took genome-wide SNP genotypes for about 55% of the 666 donors and used that subset as a discovery cohort. The number of typed donors differed by locus: about 629-630 for A, B, C, DRB1 and DQB1; about 520 for DQA1; some 610 for DPA1; and around 450 for DPB1. An earlier analysis of around 580 of the donors used high-throughput TCR beta sequencing to judge whether each TCR beta V gene segment behaved as functional or pseudogenic. In addition to the first cohort of around 670 subjects, a separate validation cohort of under 150 different subjects was used. The T cell repertoires of some 670 subjects were profiled by immunosequencing and related to cytomegalovirus serostatus. On the study overall, not on this receptor specifically: The cohort was sequenced for TCR beta chains only, and without alpha or paired-chain data the features that could be detected were limited. According to a later genetic analysis, donors in an Asian-associated ancestry cluster had fewer N-insertions in productive TCRs than the roughly 670-donor mean. A later genetic analysis associated a missense DCLRE1C variant with V-gene and J-gene trimming of TCR beta chains, and an independent cohort replicated the association. Roughly uniform sequencing depth across donors was assumed in presence/absence analyses, although this assumption may not hold. In a later analysis, the rate of TCR association differed among HLA loci, with DRB1 alleles having the most associated TCRs and HLA-C alleles having the fewest. The classifier was reported to diagnose cytomegalovirus status with high specificity and sensitivity in both the original and validation cohorts. Because counts were too low, 15 to 20 rarely observed V segments, including chromosome 9 orphons, were excluded from the earlier analysis of about 500 of the donors. A cluster of highly shared sequence variants was judged likely to represent a technical artifact of the sequencing pipeline. CMV serostatus was the only immune exposure information available for the cohort. Correlated functional status among segregating V segments might be attributable to linkage disequilibrium, but an unknown experimental factor could not be ruled out. In a later analysis, most CMV-associated TCR beta chains were found to appear HLA-restricted, with HLA associations seemingly driven largely by CMV exposure. In a later analysis, HLA-associated TCR beta chains showed more clonal expansion and lower generation probabilities than non-associated chains that were equally common. In vitro tests confirmed that three of the cytomegalovirus-associated TCR beta chains recognize cytomegalovirus antigens. It was suggested by the authors that the approach could potentially be generalized to other disease states and immunological phenotypes. The 87-base-pair reads could not distinguish some IMGT-functional V segments, including TRBV6-2 and TRBV6-3, so those segments were excluded. The study listed 150 to 200 TCR beta chains as associated with cytomegalovirus. Several of the top co-occurrence clusters appeared to be linked to parvovirus B19, influenza, CMV and Epstein-Barr virus, according to a later analysis. When HLA alleles, especially DR and DQ, strongly co-occurred, attributing TCR associations to individual alleles was difficult. Broadly in line with IMGT annotations, most TCR beta V segments showed up in productive rearrangements about 90% or about 30% of the time in an earlier analysis of a few hundred of the donors. Specific HLA alleles were associated with 15,000 to 20,000 TCR beta sequences at a false discovery rate of 0.05 in a later analysis. While some public TCRs were present in many individuals, most TCR sequences turned up only very rarely across donors. Because HLA typing was unavailable for some donors at each locus, only the typed subset was used in association tests. A further reported finding was that TCR beta sequences accurately predicted the HLA-A and HLA-B alleles for most subjects in the first cohort.

The library came from the immunoSEQ multiplex PCR assay. The multiplex PCR relied on a mix of 60 forward primers for TCR Vbeta segments and 13 reverse primers for TCR Jbeta segments. Amplification of the CDR3 region of rearranged TCR beta genes was performed with a multiplex PCR assay on genomic DNA. The amplified TCR beta libraries were sequenced on the Illumina HiSeq System as 87-base-pair reads. The study's own analysis went as follows. A later analysis counted about 76 million unique TCR beta chains across the 650 to 800 repertoires, and around 9.9 million of these chains were shared by at least two donors. A nearest-neighbor algorithm error-corrected the raw reads and collapsed the reads into unique sequences, merging closely related sequences to remove PCR and sequencing errors. CDR3 sequences were aligned to IMGT reference sequences to assign V, D and J gene segments. Each retained sequence needed at least a six-nucleotide match to both a V gene segment and a J gene segment. Rearrangements were called productive when the CDR3 lacked stop codons and stayed in frame with V and J; all others were non-productive. Following IMGT convention, CDR3 was defined as the stretch from the second conserved V-encoded cysteine up to the conserved J-encoded phenylalanine. Sequences without an unambiguous match to a single V gene segment were excluded from the earlier analysis of several hundred of the donors. In an earlier analysis of approximately 500 of the donors, a V segment was called functional when productive rearrangements were above 56.7%, and segregating when the standard deviation between donors exceeded 5%. A statistical classification framework was developed to diagnose cytomegalovirus status using the catalog of TCR beta chain sequences. V and J gene assignment, in a later analysis, came from comparing TCR nucleotide sequences with IMGT/GENE-DB human TR gene sequences. In a later analysis, CDR3 sequences and most-parsimonious VDJ recombination scenarios were assigned using the TCRdist pipeline. In a later analysis, every TCR beta chain was defined by the combination of its CDR3 amino acid sequence and its V-gene family, and reads without a unique V-gene family were dropped. In a later analysis, 450 to 600 highly shared, low-generation-probability nucleotide sequences were removed to address suspected cross-contamination and a sequencing artifact. A later analysis calculated a clonal expansion index for each public chain from normalized within-repertoire ranks of inferred template counts. A later analysis computed generation probabilities with a VDJ recombination model fitted to out-of-frame rearrangements, and checked the results against IGoR. A later analysis scored TCR-TCR, TCR-HLA and TCR-CMV co-occurrence with hypergeometric tests, applying a repertoire-size bias correction to TCR pairs. A later analysis estimated false discovery rates by permuting HLA or CMV assignments 20 times. In a later analysis, co-occurring TCRs were grouped using DBSCAN, with TCRdist sequence similarity added in when clustering inside HLA-allele-positive subsets. Co-occurrence clustering excluded repertoires with fewer than 30,000 or more than 120,000 public chains, plus five with anomalous nucleotide sharing. In its TCRdb copy, this immuneACCESS table keeps in-frame sequences only and misses some clones. Where compared with another copy, unresolved V genes explain less than half of these, and the others have no known cause. V and J calls and clone size are given by that table; D and trimming were obtained from the DNA. This sample comprises 150,000 or so clones, 64% of them detected only once. The ten largest clones take up 3% of the sample.

Of note for this clone: Its antigen is still unknown. It has no much larger one-base neighbor in the sample; base qualities were not kept.

Counted from cysteine to phenylalanine, this CDR3 has 14 amino acids. Left in the record is the CDR3 DNA by itself, 42 bases read in frame from the first base. V is cut back by 4 bases and J by 7 bases, with 6 bases in the junction unmatched. Per the germline V gene, MGHRA is the CDR1 and YSYEKL is the CDR2. The cohort was made up of roughly 670 healthy bone marrow donors. At the time of sampling, all cohort members were nominally healthy, though unrecorded immune exposures were likely present. The donor was CMV seropositive and was included in the group of 270 or so seropositive cohort members. A peripheral blood sample was collected from each donor, and TCR beta sequencing was performed on peripheral blood mononuclear cells. Genomic DNA was extracted from the blood cell samples with the Qiagen DNeasy Blood Extraction Kit.

The TCR was taken from a woman aged 25 to 39 in good health and CMV-seropositive. Sequenced: PBMCs. The chain links TRBV4-1 with TRBJ1-4; 7 bases in the junction line up with TRBD1. CDR3 reads: CASSRRQGGEKLFF. The DNA reads TGCGCCAGCAGCCGCCGACAGGGCGGTGAAAAACTGTTTTTT.